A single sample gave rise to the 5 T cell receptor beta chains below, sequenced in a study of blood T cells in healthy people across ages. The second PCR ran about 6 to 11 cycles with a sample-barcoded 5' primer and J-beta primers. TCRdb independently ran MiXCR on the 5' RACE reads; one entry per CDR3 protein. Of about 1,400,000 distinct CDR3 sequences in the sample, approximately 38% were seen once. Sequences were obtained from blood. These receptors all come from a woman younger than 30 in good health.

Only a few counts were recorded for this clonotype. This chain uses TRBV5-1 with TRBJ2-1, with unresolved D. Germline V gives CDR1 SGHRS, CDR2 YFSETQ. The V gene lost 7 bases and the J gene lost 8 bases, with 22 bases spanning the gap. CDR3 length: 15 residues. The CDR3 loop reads CASAALGAASDEQFF. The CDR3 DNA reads TGCGCCAGCGCCGCCCTCGGAGCCGCCAGTGATGAGCAGTTCTTC.

CDR3 region: CASSKTGTGNYEQYF. CDR3 bases: TGTGCCAGCAGCAAAACAGGGACAGGGAACTACGAGCAGTACTTC. The V gene is TRBV7-2, the J gene TRBJ2-7, with 9 bases aligning to TRBD1. The J segment lost 3 bases and the V segment lost 5 bases, leaving 8 bases of the junction unmatched. The CDR3 contains 15 residues. The germline CDR1 and CDR2 sequences are SGHTA and FQGNSA.

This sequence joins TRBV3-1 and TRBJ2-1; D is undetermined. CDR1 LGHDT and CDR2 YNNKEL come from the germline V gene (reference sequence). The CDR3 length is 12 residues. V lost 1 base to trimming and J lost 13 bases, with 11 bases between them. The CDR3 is CASSQVPETQFF. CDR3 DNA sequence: TGTGCCAGCAGCCAAGTACCGGAGACCCAGTTCTTC.

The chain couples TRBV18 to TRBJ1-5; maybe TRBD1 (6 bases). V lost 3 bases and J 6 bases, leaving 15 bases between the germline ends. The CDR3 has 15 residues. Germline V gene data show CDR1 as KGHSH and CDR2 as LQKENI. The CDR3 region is CASSPLGGAAQPQHF. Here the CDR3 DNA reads TGTGCCAGCTCACCCCTTGGGGGGGCGGCTCAGCCCCAGCATTTT.

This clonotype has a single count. CDR3 in amino acids: CATRVTGQETQYF. The CDR3 nucleotides are TGTGCCACCAGAGTAACGGGACAAGAGACCCAGTACTTC. The chain uses TRBV15 and TRBJ2-5, with D possibly being TRBD2 (5 bases). This CDR3 comprises 13 residues. V was clipped by 6 bases and J by 2 bases, with 10 bases between them. Germline CDR1 LNHNV, CDR2 YYDKDF (reference sequence).